This TCR beta chain was profiled in a study of neurological immune-mediated disorders. Study-level results: HTLV-1-associated myelopathy had the most TCR clonal expansion, and multiple sclerosis had the least, less than healthy controls.

This clonotype has a count of ten or more. Its antigen is undetermined. J lost 7 bases, V lost 0 bases, and 3 bases had no gene match. CDR1 and CDR2 from the germline V gene are SGHRS and YFSETQ. CDR3 size: 15 residues. One entry per CDR3 protein results from TCRdb running MiXCR on the 5' RACE reads. The data show more than 45,000 distinct CDR3 sequences, 9% to 12% seen once. This clonotype was sampled from a woman aged 40 to 50 with HTLV-1-associated myelopathy (HAM/TSP). Sequenced material: PBMCs. The J gene is TRBJ2-2, the V gene TRBV5-1; 10 bases fit TRBD1. DNA for the CDR3: TGCGCCAGCAGCTTGGGACAGGGGGCCGTCGGGGAGCTGTTTTTT. Amino acid sequence: CASSLGQGAVGELFF.